This is a list of T cell receptor beta chains from one sample in a study of identical twins. TCRdb recomputed calls from the 5' RACE reads with MiXCR, one row per CDR3 protein. The sample lists about 260,000 distinct CDR3 sequences, about 7.3% occurring once. In addition, the sample was reused for a study of yellow fever vaccine responses in identical twins.

Source material: memory (CD45RO+) T cells sorted from blood. These receptors were collected from a woman aged 18-30 years in good health. Each CDR3 is given with its conserved first and last residue. A D gene is named only where the DNA matches it firmly. Rows may omit the clone size; those that give it use once, few, many or a size class.

d_call | clone_size | j_call | v_call | cdr3_aa | cdr3_nt
. | few | TRBJ2-6 | TRBV25-1 | CASSESGSLSGANVLTF | TGTGCCAGCAGTGAATCCGGCAGCCTCTCTGGGGCCAACGTCCTGACTTTC
TRBD2 | many | TRBJ2-1 | TRBV4-1 | CASSQGLADEQFF | TGCGCCAGCAGCCAAGGACTAGCAGATGAGCAGTTCTTC
. | few | TRBJ1-4 | TRBV10-3 | CAISTGSSNEKLFF | TGTGCCATCAGTACAGGGTCGTCTAATGAAAAACTGTTTTTT
. | many | TRBJ1-3 | TRBV2 | CASTQTSGNTIYF | TGTGCCAGCACCCAAACCTCTGGAAACACCATATATTTT
. | many | TRBJ2-7 | TRBV5-1 | CASSLGKSTSDNEQYF | TGCGCCAGCAGCTTGGGAAAATCGACGTCGGACAACGAGCAGTACTTC
TRBD1 | few | TRBJ1-2 | TRBV15 | CATSPTGQGSGYTF | TGTGCCACCAGCCCTACCGGACAGGGCTCTGGCTACACCTTC
TRBD2 | many | TRBJ2-3 | TRBV20-1 | CSARFTSGGAPDTQYF | TGCAGTGCTAGATTTACTAGCGGGGGGGCCCCAGATACGCAGTATTTT
. | . | TRBJ2-3 | TRBV7-8 | CASSEVTDTQYF | TGTGCCAGCTCGGAGGTCACAGATACGCAGTATTTT
TRBD1 | few | TRBJ1-2 | TRBV12-3/TRBV12-4 | CASNPGGRGYTF | TGTGCCAGCAACCCAGGGGGCCGTGGCTACACCTTC
TRBD2 | many | TRBJ2-1 | TRBV29-1 | CSVSGTSGRGEQFF | TGCAGCGTGTCCGGGACTAGCGGGAGAGGTGAGCAGTTCTTC
. | . | TRBJ2-7 | TRBV27 | CASSLWTPFSYEQYF | TGTGCCAGCAGTTTATGGACTCCGTTCTCCTACGAGCAGTACTTC
TRBD2 | few | TRBJ2-1 | TRBV2 | CTLCLALSGGGSYNEQFF | TGTACCCTCTGTTTAGCTCTAAGCGGGGGGGGCTCCTACAATGAGCAGTTCTTC
. | few | TRBJ1-2 | TRBV10-3 | CAISQGNSGYTF | TGTGCCATCAGCCAGGGTAATTCTGGCTACACCTTC
TRBD2 | few | TRBJ2-1 | TRBV24-1 | CATSDGGTSEIYNEQFF | TGTGCCACCAGTGATGGGGGGACTAGCGAGATCTACAATGAGCAGTTCTTC
. | . | TRBJ2-3 | TRBV4-1 | CASSQRFRTVSSTDTQYF | TGCGCCAGCAGCCAAAGGTTTAGAACCGTATCTAGCACAGATACGCAGTATTTT
TRBD1 | many | TRBJ1-5 | TRBV12-3/TRBV12-4 | CASSYNDRGGNQPQHF | TGTGCCAGCAGCTATAACGACAGGGGAGGCAATCAGCCCCAGCATTTT
. | many | TRBJ2-7 | TRBV6-2/TRBV6-3 | CASSYGKGQYF | TGTGCCAGCAGTTACGGAAAGGGGCAGTACTTC
. | few | TRBJ1-1 | TRBV3-1 | CASSQGEAGRAFF | TGTGCCAGCAGCCAAGGGGAGGCAGGAAGGGCTTTCTTT
TRBD2 | many | TRBJ2-1 | TRBV15 | CATSKTSDSYNEQFF | TGTGCCACCAGCAAGACTAGCGACTCCTACAATGAGCAGTTCTTC
. | many | TRBJ2-2 | TRBV27 | CASSLRDTGELFF | TGTGCCAGCAGTTTAAGGGACACCGGGGAGCTGTTTTTT